Listed here are 22 T cell receptor beta chains from one sample, sequenced in a study of regulatory T cells in long-lasting Graves disease (dated by TCRdb to the early 2020s). Library method: multiplex PCR. This sample was sequenced with an Illumina HiSeq 4000. TCR beta libraries were built with iRepertoire HTBI primers and Arm-PCR amplification of CDR3 regions. In TCRdb, the public reads were trimmed at Q25 with fastp and aligned with MiXCR, with productive beta chains retained. CDR3 protein sequences are deduplicated, and each keeps its most common genes and DNA. The sample yields 700,000 or so distinct CDR3 sequences; 30% were counted once. About two fifths of the sample belongs to the ten largest clones. The time point label for this specimen denotes: persistent/refractory GD, antithyroid drugs over 5 years with positive TRAb. For both TCR sequencing and RNA sequencing, RNA was extracted from PBMCs using TRIzol.

The source was peripheral blood mononuclear cells (PBMCs), collected when the disease was refractory, from a patient treated with antithyroid drugs. These receptors all stem from a female donor with Graves disease.

The chain couples TRBV28 to TRBJ1-5; 7 nucleotides agree with TRBD1. Per the germline V gene, CDR1 is MDHEN and CDR2 is SYDVKM. CDR3 size: 17 residues. The J segment lost 3 bases and the V segment lost 6 bases, leaving 14 bases of the junction unmatched. The CDR3 sequence is CASRTQTGLGHNQPQHF. The CDR3 DNA sequence: TGTGCCAGCAGAACACAGACAGGGCTCGGTCACAATCAGCCCCAGCATTTT.

This clonotype was counted a few times. The V call is TRBV6-1, the J call TRBJ1-2; TRBD1 might be the D (6 bases). With 5 bases removed from V and 3 bases from J, the gap between germline ends came to 19 bases. The germline gives CDR1 MNHNS, CDR2 SASEGT. The CDR3 is 16 amino acids. CDR3 bases: TGTGCCAGCAGTCCGGAACTTGGACAGACAGACTATGGCTACACCTTC. This encodes CASSPELGQTDYGYTF.

The chain recombines TRBV6-1 with TRBJ1-3, with TRBD1 matching over 9 bases. The CDR3 contains 16 residues. Unmatched junction bases numbered 6, after V lost 4 bases and J lost 2 bases. The germline CDR1 and CDR2 sequences are MNHNS and SASEGT. CDR3 region: CASSGTDRGAGNTIYF. The CDR3 bases are TGTGCCAGCAGTGGTACGGACAGGGGCGCTGGAAACACCATATATTTT.

The chain joins TRBV10-3 to TRBJ2-7; TRBD1 might be the D (5 bases). V was trimmed by 3 bases and J by 5 bases, leaving 8 bases between them. The CDR3 sequence is 12 residues long. From germline, CDR1 is ENHRY and CDR2 SYGVKD. CDR3 nucleotide sequence: TGTGCCATCAGTGAAGTAGGGGACGAGCAGTACTTC. This gives the protein CAISEVGDEQYF.

This clonotype was seen a few times. The chain links TRBV5-1 to TRBJ1-4; a possible D gene is TRBD1 (5 bases). CDR1 is SGHRS and CDR2 is YFSETQ in the germline V gene. CDR3 size: 15 residues. Trimming removed 4 bases at V and 8 bases at J, with 18 bases between. The CDR3: CASSPGPNPGEKLFF. CDR3 DNA: TGCGCCAGCAGCCCCGGACCGAACCCAGGGGAAAAACTGTTTTTT.

With respect to this clonotype: Since a much larger clone is just one base distant, this may be a read error. This chain links TRBV12-3 or TRBV12-4 with TRBJ1-5; weak D call: TRBD1 (5 bases). Between the trimmed V and J ends, which lost 6 bases and 7 bases, there was a span of 16 bases. The CDR3 has 14 amino acids. CDR3 region: CASSPGPGVQPQHF. The CDR3 DNA is TGTGCCAGCAGCCCCGGCCCGGGGGTGCAGCCCCAGCATTTT.

This clonotype was detected a few times. The chain uses TRBV3-1 and TRBJ1-6; D not resolved. Germline-derived CDR1 and CDR2 are LGHDT and YNNKEL (reference sequence). V lost 1 base to trimming and J lost 8 bases, with 6 bases between them. The CDR3 is 13 amino acids. CDR3 loop: CASSQVGDSPLHF. CDR3 nucleotides: TGTGCCAGCAGCCAAGTTGGGGATTCACCCCTCCACTTT.

This clonotype was seen ten or more times. This chain joins TRBV2 and TRBJ2-7; 7 nucleotides agree with TRBD1. This CDR3 region has 14 residues. Germline CDR1 SNHLY, CDR2 FYNNEI. V was pared by 4 bases and J by 3 bases, with 6 bases of the junction left unmatched. CDR3 amino acids: CASSATGLGYEQYF. The DNA for the CDR3 is TGTGCCAGCAGTGCGACAGGGTTAGGCTACGAGCAGTACTTC.

This clonotype showed up just a few times. The rearrangement joins TRBV12-5 to TRBJ1-4; D may be TRBD1 (6 bases). The V and J ends lost 5 bases and 6 bases respectively, with 19 bases between them. CDR1 is LGHNT, CDR2 FRNRAP, per germline. This CDR3 region has 16 residues. The CDR3 is CASGHSLQGSYEKLFF. DNA for the CDR3: TGTGCTAGTGGTCACTCTCTACAGGGTTCTTATGAAAAACTGTTTTTT.

The V and J genes are TRBV15 and TRBJ1-2, with TRBD1 as a possible D gene (6 bases). CDR3 length equals 12 residues. Germline V gene data show CDR1 as LNHNV and CDR2 as YYDKDF (reference sequence). V lost 6 bases and J 10 bases, leaving 15 bases between the germline ends. CDR3 nucleotide sequence: TGTGCCACCAGTTGGGGGCAGGCCGACTACACCTTC. Amino acid sequence: CATSWGQADYTF.

With regard to this clonotype: This sequence is one base from a far larger clone and is likely a read error. This sequence joins TRBV7-9 and TRBJ2-5, with D uncertain. Looked up from germline, CDR1 is SEHNR and CDR2 is FQNEAQ (reference sequence). The ends were cut back, 5 bases at V and 5 bases at J, with 15 bases in the middle. The CDR3 runs to 14 residues. CDR3 nucleotides: TGTGCCAGCAGCCCCCCTGCCCAGTGGGAGACCCAGTACTTC. This codes for CASSPPAQWETQYF.

This clonotype was counted many times. The genes are TRBV12-3 or TRBV12-4 and TRBJ1-4; D perhaps matches TRBD1 (5 bases). V dropped 3 bases and J dropped 8 bases, with 13 bases sitting between them. The CDR3 loop spans 14 amino acids. CDR3 nucleotides: TGTGCCAGCAGTTTGGGGCAGTACCACGAAAAACTGTTTTTT. Encoded protein: CASSLGQYHEKLFF.

This clonotype was observed many times. The chain uses TRBV11-2 and TRBJ2-7, with D maybe TRBD1 (6 bases). CDR1 and CDR2 (germline): SGHAT, FQNNGV. The germline V and J ends were trimmed by 5 bases and 2 bases, with 10 bases remaining between them. This CDR3 contains 13 residues. The CDR3 coding sequence is TGTGCCAGCAGCCCGGACAGTCCCTACGAGCAGTACTTC. Residues: CASSPDSPYEQYF. The variable domain in full, with the rest retrieved from reference TRBV11-2 and TRBJ2-7, is EAGVAQSPRYKIIEKRQSVAFWCNPISGHATLYWYQQILGQGPKLLIQFQNNGVVDDSQLPKDRFSAERLKGVDSTLKIQPAKLEDSAVYLCASSPDSPYEQYFGPGTRLTVT.

On this clonotype: This may be a read error, as it is one base from a much larger clone. V and J are TRBV20-1 and TRBJ1-1, with 8 bases lining up with TRBD1. The CDR3 sequence is 12 residues long. From germline, CDR1 is DFQATT and CDR2 SNEGSKA (reference sequence). J was trimmed by 5 bases and V by 7 bases; bases with no gene match: 6. The CDR3 protein is CSGRQGRTEAFF. The CDR3 bases are TGCAGTGGCAGACAGGGGAGGACTGAAGCTTTCTTT.

The chain is built from TRBV7-9 and TRBJ1-1; TRBD1 matches at 8 bases. The CDR3 covers 14 residues. The germline V gene has CDR1 SEHNR and CDR2 FQNEAQ (reference sequence). V dropped 3 bases and J dropped 6; count of bases not matched to a gene: 6. DNA for the CDR3: TGTGCCAGCAGCTTCCAGGGGGCCGGACCTGAAGCTTTCTTT. Translated, it gives CASSFQGAGPEAFF.

This clonotype was counted many times. The chain combines TRBV11-2 with TRBJ2-7; D is unresolved. The CDR3 spans 14 residues. Germline V CDR1 and CDR2: SGHAT, FQNNGV. V dropped 1 base and J dropped 3 bases, with 10 bases sitting between them. As DNA, the CDR3 is TGTGCCAGCAGCTTAGTTCGGAGTGGCTACGAGCAGTACTTC. Amino acids: CASSLVRSGYEQYF.

This clonotype was picked up many times. J is TRBJ1-2 and V is TRBV12-3 or TRBV12-4; D might be TRBD1 (5 bases). The CDR3 extends over 15 amino acids. V lost 1 base and J 1 base, leaving 10 bases between the germline ends. The CDR3 nucleotides read TGTGCCAGCAGTTTAGGGCAGGGAATTAACTATGGCTACACCTTC. Protein sequence: CASSLGQGINYGYTF.

The table lists this clonotype with a few counts. The chain has TRBV6-2 or TRBV6-3 and TRBJ1-5; D is ambiguous. Germline CDR1 MNHEY, CDR2 SVGEGT. CDR3 length: 17 amino acids. Trimming shortened V by 7 bases and J by 3 bases, and 22 bases separated the two germline ends. The CDR3 DNA sequence: TGTGCCAGCACCTCCCGACCCACATCACTGGACAATCAGCCCCAGCATTTT. Amino acid sequence: CASTSRPTSLDNQPQHF.

The V call is TRBV12-3 or TRBV12-4, the J call TRBJ1-2, with TRBD1 identical over 9 bases. This CDR3 is 15 amino acids long. The ends lost 8 bases at V and 4 bases at J; junction bases unmatched: 11. CDR3 coding DNA: TGTGCCAGCCTCGAACAGGGGGCGGGAGTCTATGGCTACACCTTC. This translates into CASLEQGAGVYGYTF.

This clonotype was seen ten or more times. V usage is TRBV2 and J usage is TRBJ2-7; no reliable D call. CDR3 length equals 13 residues. Germline CDR1 SNHLY, CDR2 FYNNEI. The ends were cut back, 4 bases at V and 6 bases at J, with 13 bases in the middle. This CDR3 is CASSVAPKGEQYF. CDR3 coding DNA: TGTGCCAGCAGTGTAGCCCCTAAGGGCGAGCAGTACTTC.

Concerning this clonotype: This sequence may be a read error, since a much larger clone differs from it by one base. The chain links TRBV12-3 or TRBV12-4 to TRBJ2-7, with D possibly called TRBD1 or TRBD2 (5 bases each). The CDR3 is made up of 16 amino acids. CDR3 residues: CASSSARDRFTYGQYF. In DNA form, the CDR3 reads TGTGCCAGCAGCTCGGCCCGGGACCGATTCACCTACGGGCAGTACTTC.

V and J are TRBV6-1 and TRBJ2-7; D unresolved. The germline V gene has CDR1 MNHNS and CDR2 SASEGT. Trimming left V 2 bases short and J 0 bases short, with 5 bases between. This CDR3 comprises 13 residues. In nucleotides, the CDR3 is TGTGCCAGCAGTGAATATAGCTCCTACGAGCAGTACTTC. Translated, it gives CASSEYSSYEQYF.